This T cell receptor (beta chain) was identified in a study of monozygotic twins with inflammatory bowel disease. TCRdb re-called the 5' RACE reads; one entry per CDR3 protein, DNA not given. The listing records some 170,000 distinct CDR3 sequences. This CDR3 region has 14 residues. CDR1 and CDR2 from the germline V gene are SGHKS and YYEKEE (reference sequence). The sequence was obtained from a human donor with ulcerative colitis or Crohn's disease, or a healthy co-twin of an affected twin (not recorded which). The sample was blood. J is TRBJ2-2 and V is TRBV5-5. Here the CDR3 reads CASSPESRSGELFF.